Listed below are T cell receptor beta chains from one sample, sequenced in a study of blood T cell repertoires in COVID-19. Libraries were prepared by immunoSEQ multiplex PCR; TCRdb keeps only in-frame clonotypes and omits some of them. In the table there are fewer than 700,000 clones, approximately 91% of which are singletons. Sequenced sample: peripheral blood. The receptor source for this set is a woman aged 50 to 60 with COVID-19, enrolled during active disease. Each CDR3 is given with its conserved first and last residue. A D gene is named only where the DNA matches it firmly. Size is stated for part of the rows, as once, few or many counts, or as a class when the clone is expanded.

DNA: TGCGCCACCTACGCGGAGGGTACGGATACGCAGTATTTT
CDR3: CATYAEGTDTQYF
V: TRBV5-1
J: TRBJ2-3
D: NA
size: NA

DNA: TGTGCCAGCACCTCCTACGGGGGGACTAACTATGGCTACACCTTC
CDR3: CASTSYGGTNYGYTF
V: TRBV6-5
J: TRBJ1-2
D: NA
size: NA

DNA: TGTGCCAGTAGGCGGGGGGGCAAGGACAATGAGCAGTTCTTC
CDR3: CASRRGGKDNEQFF
V: TRBV19
J: TRBJ2-1
D: TRBD2
size: once

DNA: TGTGCCAGCAGTCTAACAGGAGCCAAAAACATTCAGTACTTC
CDR3: CASSLTGAKNIQYF
V: TRBV3-1/TRBV3-2
J: TRBJ2-4
D: NA
size: NA

DNA: TGTGCCAGCAGCTTAACAAGGGGGAGCAATGAGCAGTTCTTC
CDR3: CASSLTRGSNEQFF
V: TRBV11-3
J: TRBJ2-1
D: NA
size: NA

DNA: TGTGCCAGCAATCTTTCGGGGGACGAGCAGTACTTC
CDR3: CASNLSGDEQYF
V: TRBV6-5
J: TRBJ2-7
D: NA
size: NA

DNA: TGTGCCAGCAGCGATGGGGGGGTCACTGAAGCTTTCTTT
CDR3: CASSDGGVTEAFF
V: TRBV9
J: TRBJ1-1
D: NA
size: NA

DNA: TGTGCCAGCAGACAGGATTCGGACGAGCAGTACTTC
CDR3: CASRQDSDEQYF
V: TRBV12-3/TRBV12-4
J: TRBJ2-7
D: NA
size: once

DNA: TGTGCCAGCAGTCTTATAGCGGGGGCGAGCTCCTACAATGAGCAGTTCTTC
CDR3: CASSLIAGASSYNEQFF
V: TRBV28
J: TRBJ2-1
D: TRBD2
size: NA

DNA: TGTGCCACCAAACAGGGGATAAATGAAAAACTGTTTTTT
CDR3: CATKQGINEKLFF
V: TRBV2
J: TRBJ1-4
D: TRBD1
size: NA

DNA: TGCGCCAGCAGCCAAGATGGACAGGGGGCGAGTTATGGCTACACCTTC
CDR3: CASSQDGQGASYGYTF
V: TRBV4-1
J: TRBJ1-2
D: TRBD1
size: once

DNA: TGTGCCAGCAGTTTATCGTGGGGGAGGCGGCCCCAGCATTTT
CDR3: CASSLSWGRRPQHF
V: TRBV27
J: TRBJ1-5
D: NA
size: NA

DNA: TGTGCCAGCAGCTCCGGGACAGGGGTGAACTACGAGCAGTACTTC
CDR3: CASSSGTGVNYEQYF
V: TRBV11-2
J: TRBJ2-7
D: TRBD1
size: NA

DNA: TGTGCCAGCAGCTGGCCGGCGGGGAAAGGCGAGCAGTACTTC
CDR3: CASSWPAGKGEQYF
V: TRBV5-6
J: TRBJ2-7
D: NA
size: NA

DNA: TGTGCCAGCAGTCTAATCAACAGGGGAAATGAAAAACTGTTTTTT
CDR3: CASSLINRGNEKLFF
V: TRBV4-2
J: TRBJ1-4
D: TRBD1
size: NA

DNA: TGTGCCAGCAGCTTATTAGAGAACTATGGCTACACCTTC
CDR3: CASSLLENYGYTF
V: TRBV7-2
J: TRBJ1-2
D: NA
size: NA

DNA: TGTGCCAGTAGTGTCCCGGGGACAGGTTATTCACCCCTCCACTTT
CDR3: CASSVPGTGYSPLHF
V: TRBV19
J: TRBJ1-6
D: TRBD1
size: NA

DNA: TGTGCCAGCACCAGGACAGTGAACACTGAAGCTTTCTTT
CDR3: CASTRTVNTEAFF
V: TRBV6-5
J: TRBJ1-1
D: NA
size: NA

DNA: TGTGCCACCAGTGAAACTGGGGCAGGGGGCTACAATGAGCAGTTCTTC
CDR3: CATSETGAGGYNEQFF
V: TRBV24-1
J: TRBJ2-1
D: TRBD1
size: NA

DNA: TGTGCCAGCAGTGCAACTCGCGTCGGAGCTGGAAACACCATATATTTT
CDR3: CASSATRVGAGNTIYF
V: TRBV2
J: TRBJ1-3
D: NA
size: NA

DNA: TGTGCCTGGAGTCCAGGGGGCCGGACAGATACGCAGTATTTT
CDR3: CAWSPGGRTDTQYF
V: TRBV30
J: TRBJ2-3
D: TRBD1
size: NA

DNA: TGTGCCACCAGCAGAGGACTAGGCGAAAAACTGTTTTTT
CDR3: CATSRGLGEKLFF
V: TRBV15
J: TRBJ1-4
D: NA
size: NA

DNA: TGTGCCACCAGTGACCGGACAGTGTTCTATGGCTACACCTTC
CDR3: CATSDRTVFYGYTF
V: TRBV24-1
J: TRBJ1-2
D: NA
size: NA

DNA: TGTGCCACCAGTGACCGGACTGGAAGAGGCTACACCTTC
CDR3: CATSDRTGRGYTF
V: TRBV24-1
J: TRBJ1-2
D: NA
size: NA

DNA: TGTGCCACCCGACGACAGGGTTTCGCTGAAGCTTTCTTT
CDR3: CATRRQGFAEAFF
V: TRBV24-1
J: TRBJ1-1
D: TRBD1
size: few

DNA: TGTGCCGGCACCCGTAACTATGGCTACACCTTC
CDR3: CAGTRNYGYTF
V: TRBV30
J: TRBJ1-2
D: NA
size: NA

DNA: TGTGCCAGCAGTTCCATCTGGTCAGGGGACACTGAAGCTTTCTTT
CDR3: CASSSIWSGDTEAFF
V: TRBV6-5
J: TRBJ1-1
D: NA
size: NA

DNA: TGTGCCACCAGCAGAGAAAGGTTGGCAGGGAATCAGCCCCAGCATTTT
CDR3: CATSRERLAGNQPQHF
V: TRBV15
J: TRBJ1-5
D: NA
size: once

DNA: TGTGCCACCCAGACTAGCGGGGGCTACGAGCAGTACTTC
CDR3: CATQTSGGYEQYF
V: TRBV24-1
J: TRBJ2-7
D: TRBD2
size: NA

DNA: TGTGCCAGCAGCTTGGGGACTAGCGGGGATACGCAGTATTTT
CDR3: CASSLGTSGDTQYF
V: TRBV7-6
J: TRBJ2-3
D: TRBD2
size: NA

DNA: TGTGCCAGCAGCGTAGATGGGGCAACTAGCACAGATACGCAGTATTTT
CDR3: CASSVDGATSTDTQYF
V: TRBV9
J: TRBJ2-3
D: NA
size: NA

DNA: TGTGCCAGCAGCTTACTAGATTGGAACACTGAAGCTTTCTTT
CDR3: CASSLLDWNTEAFF
V: TRBV7-9
J: TRBJ1-1
D: NA
size: NA

DNA: TGTGCCAGCAGCGTAGCGGGGGGCGATAATGAGCAGTTCTTC
CDR3: CASSVAGGDNEQFF
V: TRBV9
J: TRBJ2-1
D: NA
size: NA

DNA: TGTGCCAGCAGCCCTACTAGAGGGACAGATACGCAGTATTTT
CDR3: CASSPTRGTDTQYF
V: TRBV3-1/TRBV3-2
J: TRBJ2-3
D: NA
size: NA

DNA: TGTGCCAGCAGCCCCAGGGGCGCCTATAATTCACCCCTCCACTTT
CDR3: CASSPRGAYNSPLHF
V: TRBV27
J: TRBJ1-6
D: NA
size: NA

DNA: TGTGCCAGCAGTTATGGACAGCTCTATGGCTACACCTTC
CDR3: CASSYGQLYGYTF
V: TRBV12-3/TRBV12-4
J: TRBJ1-2
D: NA
size: NA

DNA: TGTGCCAGCAGTACAGGGGTAGTAGCTTTCTTT
CDR3: CASSTGVVAFF
V: TRBV12-3/TRBV12-4
J: TRBJ1-1
D: TRBD1
size: NA

DNA: TGTGCCAGCAGCTTTGGGGCTAGCGGGGGGGCATTGGGAAAGACCCAGTACTTC
CDR3: CASSFGASGGALGKTQYF
V: TRBV11-2
J: TRBJ2-5
D: TRBD2
size: NA

DNA: TGTGCCAGCAGTGATCCAGGACAGGGGATAGCCTACGAGCAGTACTTC
CDR3: CASSDPGQGIAYEQYF
V: TRBV25-1
J: TRBJ2-7
D: TRBD1
size: NA

DNA: TGTGCCAGCAGCCCAAGGGACAGGGGGCGAAACCTCCGCACAGATACGCAGTATTTT
CDR3: CASSPRDRGRNLRTDTQYF
V: TRBV7-2
J: TRBJ2-3
D: TRBD1
size: NA

DNA: TGTGCCAGCAGCCTCGGGACAGGGCGCTCCTACAATGAGCAGTTCTTC
CDR3: CASSLGTGRSYNEQFF
V: TRBV5-6
J: TRBJ2-1
D: TRBD1
size: NA

DNA: TGTGCCAGCAGTTCGTCCTATCGAGCCAAAAACATTCAGTACTTC
CDR3: CASSSSYRAKNIQYF
V: TRBV28
J: TRBJ2-4
D: NA
size: once

DNA: TGTGCCAGAAGCTTGTCTGGGGGCAGGGGGCGAAGAGGGGCCAACGTCCTGACTTTC
CDR3: CARSLSGGRGRRGANVLTF
V: TRBV5-3
J: TRBJ2-6
D: TRBD1
size: NA

DNA: TGTGCCACCAGCCTAGGGACAGGCGGAGGCTACACCTTC
CDR3: CATSLGTGGGYTF
V: TRBV15
J: TRBJ1-2
D: TRBD1
size: NA

DNA: TGCGCCAGCAGCTTGGCAGGGGCAACACCTGAAGCTTTCTTT
CDR3: CASSLAGATPEAFF
V: TRBV5-1
J: TRBJ1-1
D: NA
size: NA

DNA: TGTGCCAGCTCCCATTTCCAGGATGGGGGGTACGAGCAGTACTTC
CDR3: CASSHFQDGGYEQYF
V: TRBV18
J: TRBJ2-7
D: NA
size: NA

DNA: TGCGCCAGCAGCCAAGTGATAGCGGGGGGGCCTGGCCACAATGAGCAGTTCTTC
CDR3: CASSQVIAGGPGHNEQFF
V: TRBV4-1
J: TRBJ2-1
D: TRBD2
size: NA

DNA: TGTGCCAGCAGCTTTGGCTCCCTTCCCACCGGGGAGCTGTTTTTT
CDR3: CASSFGSLPTGELFF
V: TRBV7-2
J: TRBJ2-2
D: NA
size: once

DNA: TGTGCCAGCAGTTACAGGCCCAGGGACGAGCAGTACTTC
CDR3: CASSYRPRDEQYF
V: TRBV6-5
J: TRBJ2-7
D: NA
size: NA

DNA: TGTGCCAGCAGTGACCCGGGACACTATGGTACTGAAGCTTTCTTT
CDR3: CASSDPGHYGTEAFF
V: TRBV2
J: TRBJ1-1
D: NA
size: once

DNA: TGCGCCAGCAGTGTAGCGGGGGGGTTCGTCGGGGAGCTGTTTTTT
CDR3: CASSVAGGFVGELFF
V: TRBV10-2
J: TRBJ2-2
D: TRBD2
size: NA

DNA: TGTGCCAGCTCACCACTCAGGGCCGGACAGGGTCTTTCCGCCGGGGAGCTGTTTTTT
CDR3: CASSPLRAGQGLSAGELFF
V: TRBV18
J: TRBJ2-2
D: TRBD1
size: NA

DNA: TGTGCCAGCAGCTTGGATCGGGGGACGGCGATTAATGAAAAACTGTTTTTT
CDR3: CASSLDRGTAINEKLFF
V: TRBV5-6
J: TRBJ1-4
D: NA
size: NA

DNA: TGTGCCAGCAGCCAAGATACAGAATTCTATGGCTACACCTTC
CDR3: CASSQDTEFYGYTF
V: TRBV4-2
J: TRBJ1-2
D: NA
size: NA

DNA: TGTGCCAGCTCACGGGACAGGGAAGAAGCTTTCTTT
CDR3: CASSRDREEAFF
V: TRBV18
J: TRBJ1-1
D: TRBD1
size: NA

DNA: TGTGCCAGCAGCTCAGGGTACACTGAAGCTTTCTTT
CDR3: CASSSGYTEAFF
V: TRBV3-1/TRBV3-2
J: TRBJ1-1
D: NA
size: NA

DNA: TGTGCCACGTTTAGCGGGGCGGACAATGAGCAGTTCTTC
CDR3: CATFSGADNEQFF
V: TRBV10-3
J: TRBJ2-1
D: TRBD2
size: NA